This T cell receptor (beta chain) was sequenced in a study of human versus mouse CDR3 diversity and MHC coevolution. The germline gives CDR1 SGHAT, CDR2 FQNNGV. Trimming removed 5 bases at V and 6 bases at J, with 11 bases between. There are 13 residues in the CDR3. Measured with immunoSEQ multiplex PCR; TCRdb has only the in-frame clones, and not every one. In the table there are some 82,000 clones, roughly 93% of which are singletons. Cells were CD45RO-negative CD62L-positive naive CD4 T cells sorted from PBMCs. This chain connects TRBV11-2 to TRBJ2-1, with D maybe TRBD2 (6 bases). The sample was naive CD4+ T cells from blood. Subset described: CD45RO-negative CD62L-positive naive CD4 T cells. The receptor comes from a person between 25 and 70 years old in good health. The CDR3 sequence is CASSVGTPNEQFF. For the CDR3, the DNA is TGTGCCAGCAGCGTCGGGACTCCCAATGAGCAGTTCTTC.